These T cell receptor beta chains were read from a single sample in a study of molecular identifiers for immune sequencing clone quantification. TCRdb passed the PCR reads through MiXCR, listing each CDR3 protein once. The repertoire holds approximately 550,000 distinct CDR3 sequences, over 20% seen once, with 0.65% to 0.95% in the top ten. The source material was naive CD8+ T cells from blood, with Jurkat cell RNA spiked in. Receptors were obtained from a human donor in good health. Some libraries in this study had Jurkat cell RNA spiked in. Both conserved end residues are part of each CDR3. The order of the fields is CDR3 DNA, CDR3 protein, V gene, J gene, clone size, D gene, CDR3 length. A D gene is named only where the DNA matches it firmly. The size of a clone is reported for some rows only, either as once, few or many, or as a class for expanded clones.

CDR3nt: TGTGCCAGCAGCTTGGTTGGACTAGCGGTGTACAATGAGCAGTTCTTC
CDR3aa: CASSLVGLAVYNEQFF
v_gene: TRBV5-5
j_gene: TRBJ2-1
abundance: few
d_gene: TRBD2
len: 16

CDR3nt: TGTGCCAGCAGCGTCGAGGGGGCCGTGGCTAATGAAAAACTGTTTTTT
CDR3aa: CASSVEGAVANEKLFF
v_gene: TRBV9
j_gene: TRBJ1-4
abundance: NA
d_gene: TRBD1
len: 16

CDR3nt: TGTGCCAGCAGTTTTATTCCCAGCGGGCAAGAGACCCAGTACTTC
CDR3aa: CASSFIPSGQETQYF
v_gene: TRBV12-3/TRBV12-4
j_gene: TRBJ2-5
abundance: few
d_gene: NA
len: 15

CDR3nt: TGCGCCAGCAGTGGGTCCCGGGACAGGGTGAGCTATGGCTACACCTTC
CDR3aa: CASSGSRDRVSYGYTF
v_gene: TRBV10-2
j_gene: TRBJ1-2
abundance: NA
d_gene: TRBD1
len: 16

CDR3nt: TGTGCCAGCACCCTGAAGGGACAGGGAAGATCACCCCTCCACTTT
CDR3aa: CASTLKGQGRSPLHF
v_gene: TRBV6-5
j_gene: TRBJ1-6
abundance: few
d_gene: TRBD1
len: 15

CDR3nt: TGCAGCGTTGAAGAAGGTGGTAGGTTGGGCATTCAGTACTTC
CDR3aa: CSVEEGGRLGIQYF
v_gene: TRBV29-1
j_gene: TRBJ2-4
abundance: many
d_gene: NA
len: 14

CDR3nt: TGCAGTGCTAGAGATGGGCTAGCTGCCTACGAGCAGTACTTC
CDR3aa: CSARDGLAAYEQYF
v_gene: TRBV20-1
j_gene: TRBJ2-7
abundance: many
d_gene: NA
len: 14

CDR3nt: TGCGCCAGCAGCTGGGGAAACTTGTACGAGCAGTACTTC
CDR3aa: CASSWGNLYEQYF
v_gene: TRBV5-1
j_gene: TRBJ2-7
abundance: NA
d_gene: NA
len: 13

CDR3nt: TGTGCCAGCAGCTTATTTCAGGGGAGCTCCTACGAGCAGTACTTC
CDR3aa: CASSLFQGSSYEQYF
v_gene: TRBV7-9
j_gene: TRBJ2-7
abundance: few
d_gene: NA
len: 15

CDR3nt: TGTGCTACCGCCCGAGTAGCGAATCAAGAGACCCTGTACTTC
CDR3aa: CATARVANQETLYF
v_gene: TRBV12-3/TRBV12-4
j_gene: TRBJ2-5
abundance: NA
d_gene: NA
len: 14

CDR3nt: TGTGCCAGTAGTATGGGTCTTGACCATGGCTACACCTTC
CDR3aa: CASSMGLDHGYTF
v_gene: TRBV19
j_gene: TRBJ1-2
abundance: NA
d_gene: NA
len: 13